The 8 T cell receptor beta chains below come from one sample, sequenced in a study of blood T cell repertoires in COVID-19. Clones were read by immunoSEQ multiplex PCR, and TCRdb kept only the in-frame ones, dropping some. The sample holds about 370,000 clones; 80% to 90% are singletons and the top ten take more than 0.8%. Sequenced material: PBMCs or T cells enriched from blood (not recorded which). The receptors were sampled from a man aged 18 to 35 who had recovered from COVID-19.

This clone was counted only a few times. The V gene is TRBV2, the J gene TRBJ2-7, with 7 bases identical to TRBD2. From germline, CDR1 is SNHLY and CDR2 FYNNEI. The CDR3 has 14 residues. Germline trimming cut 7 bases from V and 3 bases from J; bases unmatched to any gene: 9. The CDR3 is CASNERLADYEQYF. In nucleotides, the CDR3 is TGTGCCAGCAATGAGAGGCTAGCGGACTACGAGCAGTACTTC. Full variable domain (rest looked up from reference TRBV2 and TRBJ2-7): EPEVTQTPSHQVTQMGQEVILRCVPISNHLYFYWYRQILGQKVEFLVSFYNNEISEKSEIFDDQFSVERPDGSNFTLKIRSTKLEDSAMYFCASNERLADYEQYFGPGTRLTVT.

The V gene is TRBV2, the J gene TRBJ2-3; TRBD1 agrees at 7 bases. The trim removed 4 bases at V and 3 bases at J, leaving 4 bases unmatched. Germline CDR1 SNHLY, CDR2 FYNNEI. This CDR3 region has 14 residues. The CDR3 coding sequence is TGTGCCAGCAGTGGTTGGGACAGTACAGATACGCAGTATTTT. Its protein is CASSGWDSTDTQYF.

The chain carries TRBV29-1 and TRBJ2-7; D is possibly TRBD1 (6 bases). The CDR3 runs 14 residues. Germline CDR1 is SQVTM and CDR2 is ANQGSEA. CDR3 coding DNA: TGCAGAGATCTACAGGGACCGCACCTATCTGGGCAGTACTTC. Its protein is CRDLQGPHLSGQYF.

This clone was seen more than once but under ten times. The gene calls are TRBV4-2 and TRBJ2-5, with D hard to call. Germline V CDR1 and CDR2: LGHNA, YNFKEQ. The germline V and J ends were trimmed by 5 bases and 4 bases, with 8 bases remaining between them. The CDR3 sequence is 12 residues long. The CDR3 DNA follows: TGTGCCAGCAGCAAGTTCGGAGAGACCCAGTACTTC. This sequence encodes CASSKFGETQYF.

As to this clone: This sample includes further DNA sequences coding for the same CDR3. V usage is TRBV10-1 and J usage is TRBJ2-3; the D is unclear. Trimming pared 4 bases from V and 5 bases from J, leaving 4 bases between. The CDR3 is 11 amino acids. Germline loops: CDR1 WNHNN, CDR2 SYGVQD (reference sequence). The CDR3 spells CASSAGDTQYF. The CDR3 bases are TGCGCCAGCAGTGCCGGAGATACGCAGTATTTT.

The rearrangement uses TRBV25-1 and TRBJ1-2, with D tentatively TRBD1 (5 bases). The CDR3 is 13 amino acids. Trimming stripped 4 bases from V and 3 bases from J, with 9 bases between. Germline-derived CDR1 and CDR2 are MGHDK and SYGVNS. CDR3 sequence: CASSAGTYYGYTF. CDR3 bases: TGTGCCAGCAGTGCGGGGACTTACTATGGCTACACCTTC.

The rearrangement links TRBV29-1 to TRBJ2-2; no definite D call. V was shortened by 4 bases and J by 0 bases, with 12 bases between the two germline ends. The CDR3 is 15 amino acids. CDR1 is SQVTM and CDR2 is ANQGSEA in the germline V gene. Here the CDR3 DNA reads TGCAGCGTTGTCCTTGGCCAGTCGAACACCGGGGAGCTGTTTTTT. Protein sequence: CSVVLGQSNTGELFF.

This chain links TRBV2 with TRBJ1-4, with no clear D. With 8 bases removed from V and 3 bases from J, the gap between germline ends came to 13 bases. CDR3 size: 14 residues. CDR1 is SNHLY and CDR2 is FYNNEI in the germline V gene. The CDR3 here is CASFPPRANEKLFF. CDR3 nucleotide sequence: TGTGCCAGCTTCCCTCCGAGGGCTAATGAAAAACTGTTTTTT.